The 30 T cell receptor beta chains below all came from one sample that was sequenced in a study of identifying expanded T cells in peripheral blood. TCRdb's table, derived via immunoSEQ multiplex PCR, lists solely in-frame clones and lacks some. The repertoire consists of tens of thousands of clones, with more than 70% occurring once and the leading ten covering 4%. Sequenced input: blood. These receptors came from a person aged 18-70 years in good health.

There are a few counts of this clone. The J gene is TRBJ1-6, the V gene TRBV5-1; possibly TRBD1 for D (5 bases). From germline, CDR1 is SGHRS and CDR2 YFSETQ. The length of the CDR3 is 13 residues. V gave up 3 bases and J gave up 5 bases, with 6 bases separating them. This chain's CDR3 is CASSSTDNSPLHF. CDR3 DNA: TGCGCCAGCAGCTCGACAGATAATTCACCCCTCCACTTT.

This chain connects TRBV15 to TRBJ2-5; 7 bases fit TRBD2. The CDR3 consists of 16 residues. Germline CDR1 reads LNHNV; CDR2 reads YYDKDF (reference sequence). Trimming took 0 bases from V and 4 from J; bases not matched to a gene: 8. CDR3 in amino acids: CATSRDPGLVGETQYF. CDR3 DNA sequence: TGTGCCACCAGCAGAGATCCCGGACTAGTAGGAGAGACCCAGTACTTC.

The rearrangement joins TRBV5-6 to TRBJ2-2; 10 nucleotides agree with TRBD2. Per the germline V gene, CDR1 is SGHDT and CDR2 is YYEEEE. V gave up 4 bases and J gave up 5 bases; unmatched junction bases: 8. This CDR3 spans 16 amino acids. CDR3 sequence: CASSHTGTSVTGELFF. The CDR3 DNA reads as TGTGCCAGCAGCCATACCGGGACTAGCGTTACCGGGGAGCTGTTTTTT.

The CDR3 nucleotides are TGTGCCAGCAGCTTGATCTATAGCAATCAGCCCCAGCATTTT. Amino acids: CASSLIYSNQPQHF. The gene calls are TRBV7-3 and TRBJ1-5; D call uncertain. The ends were cut back, 3 bases at V and 0 bases at J, with 6 bases in the middle. Germline V CDR1 and CDR2: SGHTA, FQGTGA. The CDR3 loop spans 14 amino acids.

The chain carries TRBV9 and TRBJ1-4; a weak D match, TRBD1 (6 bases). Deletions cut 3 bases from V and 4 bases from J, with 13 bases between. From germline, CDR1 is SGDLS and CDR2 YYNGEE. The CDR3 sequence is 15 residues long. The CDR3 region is CASSARGGINEKLFF. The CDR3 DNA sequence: TGTGCCAGCAGCGCGAGAGGGGGGATTAATGAAAAACTGTTTTTT.

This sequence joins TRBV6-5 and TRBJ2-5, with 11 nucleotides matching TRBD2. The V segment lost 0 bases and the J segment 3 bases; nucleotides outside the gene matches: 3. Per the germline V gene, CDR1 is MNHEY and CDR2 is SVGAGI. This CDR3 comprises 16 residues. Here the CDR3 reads CASSYSASGGKETQYF. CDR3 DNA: TGTGCCAGCAGTTACTCGGCTAGCGGGGGGAAAGAGACCCAGTACTTC.

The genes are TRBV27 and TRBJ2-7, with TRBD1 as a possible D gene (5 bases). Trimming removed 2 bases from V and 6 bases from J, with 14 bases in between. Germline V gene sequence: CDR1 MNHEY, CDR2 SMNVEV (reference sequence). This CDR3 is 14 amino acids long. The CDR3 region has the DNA TGTGCCAGCAGTTTAACAGGTCCCTTAGGCGAGCAGTACTTC. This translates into CASSLTGPLGEQYF.

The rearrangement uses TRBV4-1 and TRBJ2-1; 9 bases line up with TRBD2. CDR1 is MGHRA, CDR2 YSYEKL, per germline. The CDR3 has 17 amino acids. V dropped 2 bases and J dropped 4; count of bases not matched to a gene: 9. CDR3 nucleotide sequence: TGCGCCAGCAGCCAACGTAGCGGGAGCTACGGGTACAATGAGCAGTTCTTC. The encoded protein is CASSQRSGSYGYNEQFF.

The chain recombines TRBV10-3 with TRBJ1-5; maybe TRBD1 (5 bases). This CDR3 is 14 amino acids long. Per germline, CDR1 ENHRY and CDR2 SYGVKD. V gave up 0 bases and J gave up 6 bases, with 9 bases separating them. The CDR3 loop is CAISESYQGQPQHF. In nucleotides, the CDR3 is TGTGCCATCAGTGAGTCTTATCAGGGTCAGCCCCAGCATTTT.

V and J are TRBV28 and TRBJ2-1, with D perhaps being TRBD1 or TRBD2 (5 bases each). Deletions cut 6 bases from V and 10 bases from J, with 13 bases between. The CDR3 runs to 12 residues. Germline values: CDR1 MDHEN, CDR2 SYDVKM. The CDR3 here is CASSQLEGEQFF. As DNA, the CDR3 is TGTGCCAGCAGCCAGTTAGAGGGGGAGCAGTTCTTC.

This chain's CDR3 is CAWERHGGDLGLHF. CDR3 nucleotides: TGTGCCTGGGAAAGGCACGGTGGAGACTTGGGGCTCCACTTT. The chain is built from TRBV30 and TRBJ1-6; no reliable D call. Trimming shortened V by 5 bases and J by 16 bases, and 24 bases separated the two germline ends. The CDR3 spans 14 residues. Germline-derived CDR1 and CDR2 are GTSNPN and SVGIG (reference sequence). The entire variable domain, with the rest obtained from reference TRBV30 and TRBJ1-6, is as follows: SQTIHQWPATLVQPVGSPLSLECTVEGTSNPNLYWYRQAAGRGLQLLFYSVGIGQISSEVPQNLSASRPQDRQFILSSKKLLLSDSGFYLCAWERHGGDLGLHFGNGTRLTVT.

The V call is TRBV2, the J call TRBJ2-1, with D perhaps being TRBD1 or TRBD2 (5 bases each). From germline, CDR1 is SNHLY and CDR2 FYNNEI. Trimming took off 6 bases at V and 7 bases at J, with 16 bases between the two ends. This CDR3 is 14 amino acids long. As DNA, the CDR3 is TGTGCCAGCAGCATTCGGCAGGGACGTAATGAGCAGTTCTTC. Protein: CASSIRQGRNEQFF.

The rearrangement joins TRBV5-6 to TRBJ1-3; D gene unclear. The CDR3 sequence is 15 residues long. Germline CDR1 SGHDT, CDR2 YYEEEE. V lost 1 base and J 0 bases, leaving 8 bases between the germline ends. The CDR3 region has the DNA TGTGCCAGCAGCTTGCGGGAGAGCTCTGGAAACACCATATATTTT. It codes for CASSLRESSGNTIYF. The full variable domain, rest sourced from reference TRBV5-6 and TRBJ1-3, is DAGVTQSPTHLIKTRGQQVTLRCSPKSGHDTVSWYQQALGQGPQFIFQYYEEEERQRGNFPDRFSGHQFPNYSSELNVNALLLGDSALYLCASSLRESSGNTIYFGEGSWLTVV.

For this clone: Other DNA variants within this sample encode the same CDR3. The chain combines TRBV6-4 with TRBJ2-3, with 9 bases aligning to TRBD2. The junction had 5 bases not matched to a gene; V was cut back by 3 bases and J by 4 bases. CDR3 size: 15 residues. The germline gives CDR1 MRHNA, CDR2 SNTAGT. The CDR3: CASSDSSGGPDTQYF. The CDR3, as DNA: TGTGCCAGCAGTGATAGTAGCGGGGGACCAGATACGCAGTATTTT.

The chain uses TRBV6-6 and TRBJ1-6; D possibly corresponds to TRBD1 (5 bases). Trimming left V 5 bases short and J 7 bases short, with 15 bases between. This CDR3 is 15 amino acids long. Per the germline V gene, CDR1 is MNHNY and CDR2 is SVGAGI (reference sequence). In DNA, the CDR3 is TGTGCCAGCAGTCGACAGAACCTACGCAATTCACCCCTCCACTTT. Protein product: CASSRQNLRNSPLHF.

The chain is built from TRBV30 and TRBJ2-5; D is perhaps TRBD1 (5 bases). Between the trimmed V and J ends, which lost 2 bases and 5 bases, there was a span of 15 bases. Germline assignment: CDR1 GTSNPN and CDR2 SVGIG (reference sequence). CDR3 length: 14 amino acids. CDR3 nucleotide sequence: TGTGCCTGGAGTAGGGGCAGGGCGTTGGAGACCCAGTACTTC. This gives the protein CAWSRGRALETQYF.

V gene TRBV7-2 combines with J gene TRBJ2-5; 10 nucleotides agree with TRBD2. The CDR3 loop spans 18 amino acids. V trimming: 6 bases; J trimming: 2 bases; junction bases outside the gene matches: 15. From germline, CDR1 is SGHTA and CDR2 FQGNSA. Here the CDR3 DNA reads TGTGCCAGCAGTACCGGGACTAGCGCCCTCCCGAATCAAGAGACCCAGTACTTC. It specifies CASSTGTSALPNQETQYF. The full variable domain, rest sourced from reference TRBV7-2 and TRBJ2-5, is GAGVSQSPSNKVTEKGKDVELRCDPISGHTALYWYRQSLGQGLEFLIYFQGNSAPDKSGLPSDRFSAERTGGSVSTLTIQRTQQEDSAVYLCASSTGTSALPNQETQYFGPGTRLLVL.

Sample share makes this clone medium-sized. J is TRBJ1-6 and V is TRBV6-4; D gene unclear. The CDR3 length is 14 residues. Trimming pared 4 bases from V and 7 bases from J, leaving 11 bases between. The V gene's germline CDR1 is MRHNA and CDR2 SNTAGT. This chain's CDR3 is CASSVEGENSPLHF. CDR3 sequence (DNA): TGTGCCAGCAGTGTTGAGGGAGAGAATTCACCCCTCCACTTT.

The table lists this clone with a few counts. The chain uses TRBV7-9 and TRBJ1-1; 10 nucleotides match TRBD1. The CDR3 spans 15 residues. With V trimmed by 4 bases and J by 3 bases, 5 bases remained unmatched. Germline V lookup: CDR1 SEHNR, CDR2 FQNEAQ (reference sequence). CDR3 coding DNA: TGTGCCAGCAGCTCTAAGACAGGGGGCGACACTGAAGCTTTCTTT. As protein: CASSSKTGGDTEAFF.

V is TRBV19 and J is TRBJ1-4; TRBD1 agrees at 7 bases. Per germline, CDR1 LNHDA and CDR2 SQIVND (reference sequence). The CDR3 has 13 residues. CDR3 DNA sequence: TGTGGCGCAGGGGGAACAACTAATGAAAAACTGTTTTTT. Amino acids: CGAGGTTNEKLFF. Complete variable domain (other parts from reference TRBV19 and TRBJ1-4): DGGITQSPKYLFRKEGQNVTLSCEQNLNHDAMYWYRQDPGQGLRLIYYSQIVNDFQKGDIAEGYSVSREKKESFPLTVTSAQKNPTAFYLCGAGGTTNEKLFFGSGTQLSVL.

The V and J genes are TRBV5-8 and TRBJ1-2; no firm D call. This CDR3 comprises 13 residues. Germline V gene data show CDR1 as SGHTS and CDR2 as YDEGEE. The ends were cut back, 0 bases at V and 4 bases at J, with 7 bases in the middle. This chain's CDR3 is CASSLGQTYGYTF. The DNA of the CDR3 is TGTGCCAGCAGCTTGGGTCAGACCTATGGCTACACCTTC. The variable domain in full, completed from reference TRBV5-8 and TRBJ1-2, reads EAGVTQSPTHLIKTRGQQATLRCSPISGHTSVYWYQQALGLGLQFLLWYDEGEERNRGNFPPRFSGRQFPNYSSELNVNALELEDSALYLCASSLGQTYGYTFGSGTRLTVV.

The CDR3 region is CASSSGPATEAFF. CDR3 DNA sequence: TGTGCCAGCAGCTCGGGCCCAGCCACTGAAGCTTTCTTT. This chain uses TRBV7-3 with TRBJ1-1, with unresolved D. Per the germline V gene, CDR1 is SGHTA and CDR2 is FQGTGA. V was pared by 4 bases and J by 4 bases, with 10 bases between. This CDR3 comprises 13 residues.

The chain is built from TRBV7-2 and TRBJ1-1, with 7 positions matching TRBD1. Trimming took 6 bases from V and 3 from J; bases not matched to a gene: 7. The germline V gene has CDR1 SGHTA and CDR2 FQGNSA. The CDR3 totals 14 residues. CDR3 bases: TGTGCCAGCAGACTTGCCACAGGGGACACTGAAGCTTTCTTT. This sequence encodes CASRLATGDTEAFF.

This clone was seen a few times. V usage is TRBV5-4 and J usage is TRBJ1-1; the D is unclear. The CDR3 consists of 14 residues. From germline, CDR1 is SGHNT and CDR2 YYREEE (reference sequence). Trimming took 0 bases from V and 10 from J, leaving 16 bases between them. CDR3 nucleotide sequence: TGTGCCAGCAGCTTGGAAAGCTTCCCTTCGTCAGCTTTCTTT. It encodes CASSLESFPSSAFF.

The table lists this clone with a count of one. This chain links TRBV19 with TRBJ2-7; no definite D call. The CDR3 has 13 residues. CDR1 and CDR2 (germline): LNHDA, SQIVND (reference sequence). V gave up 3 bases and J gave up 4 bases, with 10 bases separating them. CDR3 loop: CASSIDGSYEQYF. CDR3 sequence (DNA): TGTGCCAGTAGTATCGACGGCTCGTACGAGCAGTACTTC.

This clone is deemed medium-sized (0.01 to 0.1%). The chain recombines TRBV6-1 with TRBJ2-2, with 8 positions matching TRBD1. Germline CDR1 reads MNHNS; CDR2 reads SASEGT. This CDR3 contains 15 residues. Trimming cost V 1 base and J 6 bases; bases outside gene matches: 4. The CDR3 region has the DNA TGTGCCAGCAGTGAAGGGACAGGGCTTCCCGGGGAGCTGTTTTTT. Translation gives CASSEGTGLPGELFF.

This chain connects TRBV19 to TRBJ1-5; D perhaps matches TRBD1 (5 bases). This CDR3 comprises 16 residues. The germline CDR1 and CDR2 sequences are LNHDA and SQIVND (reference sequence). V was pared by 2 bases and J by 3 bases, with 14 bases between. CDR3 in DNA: TGTGCCAGTAGTATACTCCAGGGATCTTCCAATCAGCCCCAGCATTTT. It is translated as CASSILQGSSNQPQHF.

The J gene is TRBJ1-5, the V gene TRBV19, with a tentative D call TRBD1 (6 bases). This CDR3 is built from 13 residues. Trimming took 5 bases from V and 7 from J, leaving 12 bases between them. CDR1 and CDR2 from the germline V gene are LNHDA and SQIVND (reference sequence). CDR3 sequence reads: CASSEGGNQPQHF. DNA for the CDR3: TGTGCCAGTAGTGAGGGGGGAAACCAGCCCCAGCATTTT.

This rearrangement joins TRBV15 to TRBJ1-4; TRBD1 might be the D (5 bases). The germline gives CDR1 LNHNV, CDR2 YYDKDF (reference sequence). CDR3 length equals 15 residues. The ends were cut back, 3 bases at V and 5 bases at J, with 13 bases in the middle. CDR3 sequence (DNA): TGTGCCACCAGCAGGGGACGGGCGTTAAATGAAAAACTGTTTTTT. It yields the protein CATSRGRALNEKLFF. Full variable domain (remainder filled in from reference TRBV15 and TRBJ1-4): DAMVIQNPRYQVTQFGKPVTLSCSQTLNHNVMYWYQQKSSQAPKLLFHYYDKDFNNEADTPDNFQSRRPNTSFCFLDIRSPGLGDTAMYLCATSRGRALNEKLFFGSGTQLSVL.

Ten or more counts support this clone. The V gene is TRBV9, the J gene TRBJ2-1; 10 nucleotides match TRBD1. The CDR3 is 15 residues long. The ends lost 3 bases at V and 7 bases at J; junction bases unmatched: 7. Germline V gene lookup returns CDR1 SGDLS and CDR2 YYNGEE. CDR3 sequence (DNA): TGTGCCAGCAGCGCCAGGACAGGGGGAAGGAATGAGCAGTTCTTC. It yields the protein CASSARTGGRNEQFF.